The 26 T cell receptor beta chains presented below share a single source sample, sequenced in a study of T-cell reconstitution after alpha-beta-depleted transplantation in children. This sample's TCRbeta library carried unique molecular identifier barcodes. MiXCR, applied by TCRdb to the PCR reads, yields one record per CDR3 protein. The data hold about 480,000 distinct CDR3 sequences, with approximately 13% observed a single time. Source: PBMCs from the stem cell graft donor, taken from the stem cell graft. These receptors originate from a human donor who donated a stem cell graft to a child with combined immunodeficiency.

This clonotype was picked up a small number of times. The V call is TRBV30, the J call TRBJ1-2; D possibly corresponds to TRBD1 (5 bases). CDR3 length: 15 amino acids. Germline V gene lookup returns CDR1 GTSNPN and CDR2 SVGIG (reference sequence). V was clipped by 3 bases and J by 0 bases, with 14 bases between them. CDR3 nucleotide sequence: TGTGCCTGGAGGCCGGGACGGATACCTAACTATGGCTACACCTTC. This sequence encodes CAWRPGRIPNYGYTF. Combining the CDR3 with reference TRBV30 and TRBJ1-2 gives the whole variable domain SQTIHQWPATLVQPVGSPLSLECTVEGTSNPNLYWYRQAAGRGLQLLFYSVGIGQISSEVPQNLSASRPQDRQFILSSKKLLLSDSGFYLCAWRPGRIPNYGYTFGSGTRLTVV.

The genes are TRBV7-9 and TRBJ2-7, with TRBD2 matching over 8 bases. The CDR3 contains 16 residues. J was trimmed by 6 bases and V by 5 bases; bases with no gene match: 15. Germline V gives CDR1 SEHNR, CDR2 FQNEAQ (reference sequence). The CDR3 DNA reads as TGTGCCAGCAGCCCCGGGACGGGGGGGATAGGCGTCGAGCAGTACTTC. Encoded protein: CASSPGTGGIGVEQYF.

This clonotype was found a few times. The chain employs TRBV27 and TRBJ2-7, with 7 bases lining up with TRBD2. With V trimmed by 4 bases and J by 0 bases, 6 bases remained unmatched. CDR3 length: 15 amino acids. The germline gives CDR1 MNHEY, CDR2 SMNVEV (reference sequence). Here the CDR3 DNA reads TGTGCCAGCAGTTACAGCGGGACCAGCTCCTACGAGCAGTACTTC. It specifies CASSYSGTSSYEQYF.

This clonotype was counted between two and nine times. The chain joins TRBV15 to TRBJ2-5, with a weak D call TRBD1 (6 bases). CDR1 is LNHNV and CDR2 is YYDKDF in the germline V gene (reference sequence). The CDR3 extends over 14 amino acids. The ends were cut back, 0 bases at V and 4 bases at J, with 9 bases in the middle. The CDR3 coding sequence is TGTGCCACCAGCAGAGATTCAGGGGTAGAGACCCAGTACTTC. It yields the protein CATSRDSGVETQYF.

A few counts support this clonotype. The CDR3 nucleotides are TGTGCCACCAGTGATTCCGCCAAGTGGGGCCACCAAGAGACCCAGTACTTC. This sequence encodes CATSDSAKWGHQETQYF. The chain uses TRBV24-1 and TRBJ2-5; the D gene is possibly TRBD1 (5 bases). CDR3 length equals 17 residues. Deletions cut 2 bases from V and 0 bases from J, with 15 bases between. From germline, CDR1 is KGHDR and CDR2 SFDVKD.

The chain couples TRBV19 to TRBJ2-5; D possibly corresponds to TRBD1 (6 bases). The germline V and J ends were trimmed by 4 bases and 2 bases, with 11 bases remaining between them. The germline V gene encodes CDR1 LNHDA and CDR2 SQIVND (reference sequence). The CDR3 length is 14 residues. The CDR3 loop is CASSKAGVQETQYF. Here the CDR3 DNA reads TGTGCCAGTAGTAAGGCAGGGGTACAAGAGACCCAGTACTTC. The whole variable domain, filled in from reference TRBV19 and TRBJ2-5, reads DGGITQSPKYLFRKEGQNVTLSCEQNLNHDAMYWYRQDPGQGLRLIYYSQIVNDFQKGDIAEGYSVSREKKESFPLTVTSAQKNPTAFYLCASSKAGVQETQYFGPGTRLLVL.

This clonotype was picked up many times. As DNA, the CDR3 is TGTGCCACCAGCAGAGATCTGGCACAGTCCTACGAGCAGTACTTC. Translation gives CATSRDLAQSYEQYF. The V and J genes are TRBV15 and TRBJ2-7, with unresolved D. Trimming removed 0 bases from V and 1 base from J, with 10 bases in between. CDR3 length: 15 residues. Looked up from germline, CDR1 is LNHNV and CDR2 is YYDKDF (reference sequence).

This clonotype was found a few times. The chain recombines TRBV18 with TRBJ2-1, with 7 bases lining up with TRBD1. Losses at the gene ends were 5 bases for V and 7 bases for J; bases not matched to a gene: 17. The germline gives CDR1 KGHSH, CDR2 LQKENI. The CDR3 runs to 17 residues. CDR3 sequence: CASSSWTGEEGGNEQFF. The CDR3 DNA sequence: TGTGCCAGCTCATCCTGGACAGGCGAGGAAGGCGGAAATGAGCAGTTCTTC.

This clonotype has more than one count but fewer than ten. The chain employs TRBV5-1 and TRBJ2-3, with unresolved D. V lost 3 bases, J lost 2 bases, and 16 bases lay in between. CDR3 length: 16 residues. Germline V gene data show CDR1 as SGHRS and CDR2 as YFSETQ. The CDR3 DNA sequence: TGCGCCAGCAGCTCTAATCCCAGAGACGCCACAGATACGCAGTATTTT. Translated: CASSSNPRDATDTQYF.

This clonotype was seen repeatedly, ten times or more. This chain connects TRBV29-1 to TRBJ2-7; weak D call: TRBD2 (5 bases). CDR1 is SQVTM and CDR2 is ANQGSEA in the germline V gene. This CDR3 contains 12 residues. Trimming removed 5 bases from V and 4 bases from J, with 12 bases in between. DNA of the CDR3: TGCAGCGTTCTCTCCGGGAAATACGAGCAGTACTTC. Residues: CSVLSGKYEQYF.

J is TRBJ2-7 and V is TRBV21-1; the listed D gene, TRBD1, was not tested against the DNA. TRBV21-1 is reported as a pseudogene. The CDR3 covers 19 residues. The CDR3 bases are TGTGCCAGCAGCAAAGCGCGCGTCAGGGGGCGCGGTAGGTCCTACGAGCAGTACTTC. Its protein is CASSKARVRGRGRSYEQYF.

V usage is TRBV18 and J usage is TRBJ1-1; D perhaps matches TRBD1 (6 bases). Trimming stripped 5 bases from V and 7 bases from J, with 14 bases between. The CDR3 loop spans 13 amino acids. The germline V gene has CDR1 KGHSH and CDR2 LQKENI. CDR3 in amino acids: CASSTQGRDEAFF. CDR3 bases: TGTGCCAGCTCAACGCAGGGGCGGGATGAAGCTTTCTTT.

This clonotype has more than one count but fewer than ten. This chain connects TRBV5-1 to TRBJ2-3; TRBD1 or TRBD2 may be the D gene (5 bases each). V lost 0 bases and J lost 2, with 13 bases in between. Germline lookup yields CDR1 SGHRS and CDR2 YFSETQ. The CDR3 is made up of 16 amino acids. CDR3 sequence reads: CASSLVGEILTDTQYF. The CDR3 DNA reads TGCGCCAGCAGCTTGGTGGGGGAGATTCTCACAGATACGCAGTATTTT.

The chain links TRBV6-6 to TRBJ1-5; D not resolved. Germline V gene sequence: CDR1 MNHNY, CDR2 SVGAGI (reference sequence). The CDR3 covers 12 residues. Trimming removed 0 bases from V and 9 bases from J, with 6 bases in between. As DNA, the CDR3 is TGTGCCAGCAGTTACTCCCTACCGCCCCAGCATTTT. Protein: CASSYSLPPQHF.

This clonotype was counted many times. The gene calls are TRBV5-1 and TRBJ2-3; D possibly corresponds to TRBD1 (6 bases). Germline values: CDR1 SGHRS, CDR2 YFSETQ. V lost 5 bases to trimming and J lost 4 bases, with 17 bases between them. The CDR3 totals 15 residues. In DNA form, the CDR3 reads TGCGCCAGCAGTACTATTAATTCAGGGGCAGATACGCAGTATTTT. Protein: CASSTINSGADTQYF.

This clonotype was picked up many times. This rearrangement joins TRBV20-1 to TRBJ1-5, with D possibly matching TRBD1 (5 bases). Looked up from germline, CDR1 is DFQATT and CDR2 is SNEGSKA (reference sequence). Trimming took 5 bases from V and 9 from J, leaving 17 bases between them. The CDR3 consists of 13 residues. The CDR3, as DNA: TGCAGTGCTGATAACAGGTTGCAAGGGCCCCAGCATTTT. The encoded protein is CSADNRLQGPQHF.

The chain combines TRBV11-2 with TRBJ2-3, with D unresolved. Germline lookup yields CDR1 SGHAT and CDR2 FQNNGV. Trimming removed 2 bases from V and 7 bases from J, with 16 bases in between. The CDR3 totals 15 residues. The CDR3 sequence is CASSLQGHRSNTQYF. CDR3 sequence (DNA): TGTGCCAGCAGCTTACAAGGGCATCGCTCGAATACGCAGTATTTT.

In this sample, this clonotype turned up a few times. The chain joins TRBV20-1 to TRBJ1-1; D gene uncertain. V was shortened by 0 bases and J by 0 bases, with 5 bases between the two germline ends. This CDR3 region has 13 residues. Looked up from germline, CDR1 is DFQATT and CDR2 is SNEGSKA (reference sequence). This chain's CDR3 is CSARDSLNTEAFF. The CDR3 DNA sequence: TGCAGTGCTAGAGACTCCTTGAACACTGAAGCTTTCTTT.

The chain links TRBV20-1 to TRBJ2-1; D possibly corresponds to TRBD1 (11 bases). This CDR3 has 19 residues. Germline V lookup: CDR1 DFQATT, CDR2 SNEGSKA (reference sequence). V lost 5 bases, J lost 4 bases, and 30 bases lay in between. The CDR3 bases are TGCAGTGCTGGCCGGACAGGGGGCTTACTAGCGGGGCCATACAATGAGCAGTTCTTC. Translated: CSAGRTGGLLAGPYNEQFF.

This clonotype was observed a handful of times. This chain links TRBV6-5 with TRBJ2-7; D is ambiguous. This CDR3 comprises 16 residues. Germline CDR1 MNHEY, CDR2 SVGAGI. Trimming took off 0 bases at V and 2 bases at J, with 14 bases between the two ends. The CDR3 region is CASSYSIFAATYEQYF. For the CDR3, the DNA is TGTGCCAGCAGTTACTCGATTTTTGCAGCGACCTACGAGCAGTACTTC.

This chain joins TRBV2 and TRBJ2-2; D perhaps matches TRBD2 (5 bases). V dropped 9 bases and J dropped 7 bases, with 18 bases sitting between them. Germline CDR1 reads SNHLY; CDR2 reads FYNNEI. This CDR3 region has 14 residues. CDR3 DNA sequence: TGTGCCAGTAACGTCGTGGGGAGTGTCGGGGAGCTGTTTTTT. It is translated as CASNVVGSVGELFF.

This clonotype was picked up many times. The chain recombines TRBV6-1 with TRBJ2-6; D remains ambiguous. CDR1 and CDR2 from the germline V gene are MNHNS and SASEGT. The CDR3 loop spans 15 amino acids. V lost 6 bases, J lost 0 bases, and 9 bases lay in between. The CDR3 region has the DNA TGTGCCAGCAGGAGTTGGGTCTCTGGGGCCAACGTCCTGACTTTC. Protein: CASRSWVSGANVLTF.

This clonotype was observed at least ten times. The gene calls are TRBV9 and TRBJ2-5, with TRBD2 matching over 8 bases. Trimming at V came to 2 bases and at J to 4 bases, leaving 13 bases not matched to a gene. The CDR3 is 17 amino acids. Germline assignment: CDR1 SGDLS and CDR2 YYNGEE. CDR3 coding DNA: TGTGCCAGCAGCGTTTCGAACGGGGGGGCGGTGGGAGAGACCCAGTACTTC. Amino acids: CASSVSNGGAVGETQYF.

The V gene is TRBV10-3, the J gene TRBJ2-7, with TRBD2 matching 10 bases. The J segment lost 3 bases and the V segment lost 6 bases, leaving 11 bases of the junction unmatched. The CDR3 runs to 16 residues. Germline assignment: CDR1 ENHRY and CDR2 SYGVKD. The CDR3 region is CAISPSEAGGLYEQYF. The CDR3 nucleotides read TGTGCCATCAGCCCCTCGGAAGCGGGAGGGCTCTACGAGCAGTACTTC.

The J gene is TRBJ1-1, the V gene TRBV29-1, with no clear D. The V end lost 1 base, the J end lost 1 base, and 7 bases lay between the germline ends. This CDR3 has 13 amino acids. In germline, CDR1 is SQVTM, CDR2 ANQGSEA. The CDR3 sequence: CSVEAAWNTEAFF. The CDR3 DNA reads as TGCAGCGTTGAAGCGGCGTGGAACACTGAAGCTTTCTTT.

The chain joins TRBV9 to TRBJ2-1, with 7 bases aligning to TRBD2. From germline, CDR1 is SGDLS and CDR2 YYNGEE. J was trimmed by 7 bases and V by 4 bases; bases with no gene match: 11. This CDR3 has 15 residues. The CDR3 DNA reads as TGTGCCAGCAGCCCCCCTGGGGGGGTAGGTAATGAGCAGTTCTTC. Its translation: CASSPPGGVGNEQFF.